This entry is about one T cell receptor beta chain. Profiled with immunoSEQ multiplex PCR; TCRdb holds only in-frame clones, not every one. This sample has over 150,000 clones, with 76% found just once. The record originates from a study of blood T cell repertoires in COVID-19. Study information: The cDNA or gDNA used as material had been derived from T cells, B-cell-depleted T cells, or PBMCs.

Germline assignment: CDR1 DFQATT and CDR2 SNEGSKA (reference sequence). V was clipped by 7 bases and J by 8 bases; unmatched bases: 10. This CDR3 is 13 amino acids long. Input material: peripheral blood. The V gene is TRBV20-1, the J gene TRBJ1-2; 10 positions match TRBD1. The TCR comes from a woman of 80 years or more with acute or convalescent COVID-19. CDR3 amino acids: CSGSRGTGDGYTF. In DNA form, the CDR3 reads TGCAGTGGTAGTAGGGGGACAGGGGACGGCTACACCTTC.